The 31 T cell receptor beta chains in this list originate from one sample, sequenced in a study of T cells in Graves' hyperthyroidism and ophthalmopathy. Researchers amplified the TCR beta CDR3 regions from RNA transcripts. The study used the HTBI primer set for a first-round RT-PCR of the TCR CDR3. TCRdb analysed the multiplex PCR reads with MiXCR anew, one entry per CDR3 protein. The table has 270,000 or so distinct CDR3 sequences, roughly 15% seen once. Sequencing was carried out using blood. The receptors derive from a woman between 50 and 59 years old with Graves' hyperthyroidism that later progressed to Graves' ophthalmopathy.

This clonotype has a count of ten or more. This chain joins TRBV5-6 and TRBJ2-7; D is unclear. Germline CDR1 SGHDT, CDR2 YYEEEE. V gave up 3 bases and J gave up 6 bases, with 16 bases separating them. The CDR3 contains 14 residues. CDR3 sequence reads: CASSSQFPVGEQYF. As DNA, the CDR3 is TGTGCCAGCAGCTCGCAGTTCCCGGTTGGCGAGCAGTACTTC.

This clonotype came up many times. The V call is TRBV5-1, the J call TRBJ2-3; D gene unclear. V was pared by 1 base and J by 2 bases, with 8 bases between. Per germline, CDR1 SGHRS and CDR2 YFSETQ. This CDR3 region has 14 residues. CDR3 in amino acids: CASSLRLFTDTQYF. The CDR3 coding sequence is TGCGCCAGCAGCTTGCGTCTGTTCACAGATACGCAGTATTTT.

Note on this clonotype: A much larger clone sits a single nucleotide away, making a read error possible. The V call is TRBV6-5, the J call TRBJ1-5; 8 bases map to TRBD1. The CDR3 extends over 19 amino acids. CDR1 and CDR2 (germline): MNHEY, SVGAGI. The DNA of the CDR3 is TGTGCCCGCAGTTACCATAACTTGTTCGGGACAGGCCGCGATCAGCCCCAGCATTTT. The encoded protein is CARSYHNLFGTGRDQPQHF.

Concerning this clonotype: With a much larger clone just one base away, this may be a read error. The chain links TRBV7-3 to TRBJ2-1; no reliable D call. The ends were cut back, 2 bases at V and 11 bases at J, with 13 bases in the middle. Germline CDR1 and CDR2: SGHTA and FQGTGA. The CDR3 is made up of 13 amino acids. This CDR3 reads CASSLGLRDKQFF. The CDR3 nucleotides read TGTGCCAGCAGCTTAGGTTTAAGGGATAAGCAGTTCTTC.

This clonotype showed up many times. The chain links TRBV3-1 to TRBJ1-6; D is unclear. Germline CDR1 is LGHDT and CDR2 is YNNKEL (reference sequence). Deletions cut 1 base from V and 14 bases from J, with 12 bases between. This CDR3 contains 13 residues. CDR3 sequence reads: CASSQGAGLALHF. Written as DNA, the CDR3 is TGTGCCAGCAGCCAAGGGGCAGGTCTCGCCCTCCACTTT.

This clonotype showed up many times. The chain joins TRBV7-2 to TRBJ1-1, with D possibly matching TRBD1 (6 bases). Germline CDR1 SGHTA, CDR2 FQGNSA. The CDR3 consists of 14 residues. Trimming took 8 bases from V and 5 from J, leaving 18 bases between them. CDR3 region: CASGQRGKGTEAFF. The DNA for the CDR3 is TGTGCCAGCGGACAAAGGGGGAAGGGGACTGAAGCTTTCTTT. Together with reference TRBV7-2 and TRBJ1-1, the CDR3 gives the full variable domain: GAGVSQSPSNKVTEKGKDVELRCDPISGHTALYWYRQSLGQGLEFLIYFQGNSAPDKSGLPSDRFSAERTGGSVSTLTIQRTQQEDSAVYLCASGQRGKGTEAFFGQGTRLTVV.

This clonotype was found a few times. The chain's CDR3 is CASSLFWGDGNTIYF. DNA for the CDR3: TGTGCCAGCAGCCTCTTTTGGGGGGACGGAAACACCATATATTTT. The chain carries TRBV7-9 and TRBJ1-3; a weak D match, TRBD1 (5 bases). V lost 5 bases, J lost 4 bases, and 15 bases lay in between. Germline V gene sequence: CDR1 SEHNR, CDR2 FQNEAQ (reference sequence). This CDR3 comprises 15 residues.

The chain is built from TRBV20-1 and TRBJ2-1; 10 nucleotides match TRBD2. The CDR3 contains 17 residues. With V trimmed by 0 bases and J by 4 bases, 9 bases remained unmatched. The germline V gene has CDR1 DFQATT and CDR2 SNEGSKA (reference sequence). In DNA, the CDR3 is TGCAGTGCTAGAGATCTAGGAGCGGGAGGGGTATACAATGAGCAGTTCTTC. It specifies CSARDLGAGGVYNEQFF.

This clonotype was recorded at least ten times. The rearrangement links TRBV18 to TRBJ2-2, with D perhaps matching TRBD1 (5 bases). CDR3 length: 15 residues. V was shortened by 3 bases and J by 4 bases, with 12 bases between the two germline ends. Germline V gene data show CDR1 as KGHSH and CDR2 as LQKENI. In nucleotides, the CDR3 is TGTGCCAGCTCACCCGTGACAGACCTCACCGGGGAGCTGTTTTTT. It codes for CASSPVTDLTGELFF.

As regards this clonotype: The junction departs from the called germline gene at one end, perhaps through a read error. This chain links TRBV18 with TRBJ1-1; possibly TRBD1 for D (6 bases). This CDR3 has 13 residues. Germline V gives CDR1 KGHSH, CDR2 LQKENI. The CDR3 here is CVSSGAVNTEAFF. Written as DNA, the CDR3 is TGTGTCAGCTCGGGGGCAGTTAACACTGAAGCTTTCTTT.

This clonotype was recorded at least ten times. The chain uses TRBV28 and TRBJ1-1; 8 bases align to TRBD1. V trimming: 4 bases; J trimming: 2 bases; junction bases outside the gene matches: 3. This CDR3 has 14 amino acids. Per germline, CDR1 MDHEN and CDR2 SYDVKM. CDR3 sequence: CASSSGQGNTEAFF. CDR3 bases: TGTGCCAGCAGTTCCGGACAGGGAAACACTGAAGCTTTCTTT.

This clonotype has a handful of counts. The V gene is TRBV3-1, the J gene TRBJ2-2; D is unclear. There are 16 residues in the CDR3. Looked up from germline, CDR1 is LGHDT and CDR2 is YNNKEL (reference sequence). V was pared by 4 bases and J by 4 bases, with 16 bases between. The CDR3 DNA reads TGTGCCAGCAGCCCCCAGGTAACCACCGGCACCGGGGAGCTGTTTTTT. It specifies CASSPQVTTGTGELFF.

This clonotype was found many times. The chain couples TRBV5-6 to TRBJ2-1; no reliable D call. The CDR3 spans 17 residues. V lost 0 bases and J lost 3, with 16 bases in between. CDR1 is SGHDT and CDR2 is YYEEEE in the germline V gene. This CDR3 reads CASSLATSPPFYNEQFF. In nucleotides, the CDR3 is TGTGCCAGCAGCTTGGCCACGAGCCCACCGTTCTACAATGAGCAGTTCTTC.

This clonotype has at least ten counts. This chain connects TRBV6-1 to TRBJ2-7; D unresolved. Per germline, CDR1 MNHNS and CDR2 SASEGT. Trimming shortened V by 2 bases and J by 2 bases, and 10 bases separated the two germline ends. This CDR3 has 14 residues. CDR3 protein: CASSEPEPTYEQYF. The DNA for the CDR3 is TGTGCCAGCAGTGAACCGGAGCCGACCTACGAGCAGTACTTC.

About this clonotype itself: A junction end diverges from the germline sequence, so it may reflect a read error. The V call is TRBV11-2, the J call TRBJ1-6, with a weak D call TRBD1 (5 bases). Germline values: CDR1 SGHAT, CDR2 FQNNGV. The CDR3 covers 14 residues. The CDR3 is CAGSDRGRNSPLHF. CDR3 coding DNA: TGTGCCGGCAGCGATCGGGGCCGGAATTCACCCCTCCACTTT.

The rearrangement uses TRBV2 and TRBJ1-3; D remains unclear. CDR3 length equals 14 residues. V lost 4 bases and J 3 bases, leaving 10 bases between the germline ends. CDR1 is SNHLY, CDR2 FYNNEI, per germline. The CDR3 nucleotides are TGTGCCAGCAGTGTTGGGGTCATTGGAAACACCATATATTTT. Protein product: CASSVGVIGNTIYF.

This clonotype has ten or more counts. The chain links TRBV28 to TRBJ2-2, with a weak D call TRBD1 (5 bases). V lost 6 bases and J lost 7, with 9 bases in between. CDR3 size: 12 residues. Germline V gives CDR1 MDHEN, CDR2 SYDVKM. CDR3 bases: TGTGCCAGCAGAAATAGGGGCGGGGAGCTGTTTTTT. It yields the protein CASRNRGGELFF.

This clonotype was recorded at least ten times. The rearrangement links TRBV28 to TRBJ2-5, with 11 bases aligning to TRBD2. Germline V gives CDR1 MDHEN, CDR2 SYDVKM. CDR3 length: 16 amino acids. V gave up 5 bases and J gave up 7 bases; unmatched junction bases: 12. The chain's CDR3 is CASSPNRLAGLGTQYF. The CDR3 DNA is TGTGCCAGCAGTCCTAACCGACTAGCGGGGCTGGGGACCCAGTACTTC.

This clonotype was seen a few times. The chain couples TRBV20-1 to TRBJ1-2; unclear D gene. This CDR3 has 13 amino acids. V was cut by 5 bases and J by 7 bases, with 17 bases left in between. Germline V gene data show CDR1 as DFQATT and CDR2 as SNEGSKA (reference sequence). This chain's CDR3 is CSAPRPGPGGYTF. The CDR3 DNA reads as TGCAGTGCTCCCCGCCCGGGCCCGGGTGGCTACACCTTC.

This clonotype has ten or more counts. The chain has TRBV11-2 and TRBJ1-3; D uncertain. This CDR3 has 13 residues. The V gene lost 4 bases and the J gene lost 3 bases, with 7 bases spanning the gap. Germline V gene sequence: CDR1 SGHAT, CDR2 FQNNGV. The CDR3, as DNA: TGTGCCAGCAGCTCGGACGGTGGAAACACCATATATTTT. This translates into CASSSDGGNTIYF.

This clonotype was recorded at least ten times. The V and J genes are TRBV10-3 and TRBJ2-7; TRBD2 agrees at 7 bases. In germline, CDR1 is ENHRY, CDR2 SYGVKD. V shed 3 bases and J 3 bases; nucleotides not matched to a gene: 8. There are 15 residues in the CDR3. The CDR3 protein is CAISDSSAGDYEQYF. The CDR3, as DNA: TGTGCCATCAGTGATAGTTCGGCGGGAGACTACGAGCAGTACTTC.

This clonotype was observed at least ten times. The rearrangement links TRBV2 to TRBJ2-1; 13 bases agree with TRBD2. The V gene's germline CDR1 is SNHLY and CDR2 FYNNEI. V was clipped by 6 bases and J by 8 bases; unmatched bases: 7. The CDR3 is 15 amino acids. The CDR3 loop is CASRRGTSGTDEQFF. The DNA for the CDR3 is TGTGCCAGCAGACGGGGGACTAGCGGGACCGATGAGCAGTTCTTC.

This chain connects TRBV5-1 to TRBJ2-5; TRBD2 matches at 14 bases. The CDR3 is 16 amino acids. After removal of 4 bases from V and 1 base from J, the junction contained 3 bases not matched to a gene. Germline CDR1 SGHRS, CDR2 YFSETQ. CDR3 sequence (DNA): TGCGCCAGCAGCCCTGGGACTAGCGGGAGCCAAGAGACCCAGTACTTC. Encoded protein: CASSPGTSGSQETQYF.

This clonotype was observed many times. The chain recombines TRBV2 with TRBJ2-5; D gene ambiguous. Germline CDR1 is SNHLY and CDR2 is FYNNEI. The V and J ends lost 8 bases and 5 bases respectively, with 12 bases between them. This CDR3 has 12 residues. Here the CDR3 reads CASGFAKETQYF. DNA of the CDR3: TGTGCCAGCGGGTTTGCTAAGGAGACCCAGTACTTC. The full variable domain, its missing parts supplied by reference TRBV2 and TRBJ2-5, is EPEVTQTPSHQVTQMGQEVILRCVPISNHLYFYWYRQILGQKVEFLVSFYNNEISEKSEIFDDQFSVERPDGSNFTLKIRSTKLEDSAMYFCASGFAKETQYFGPGTRLLVL.

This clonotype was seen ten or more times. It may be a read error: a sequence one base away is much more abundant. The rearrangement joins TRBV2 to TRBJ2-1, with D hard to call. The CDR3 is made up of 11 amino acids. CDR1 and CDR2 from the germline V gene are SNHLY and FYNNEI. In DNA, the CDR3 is TGTGCCAGCACTGAATACAATGAGCAGTTCTTC. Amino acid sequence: CASTEYNEQFF.

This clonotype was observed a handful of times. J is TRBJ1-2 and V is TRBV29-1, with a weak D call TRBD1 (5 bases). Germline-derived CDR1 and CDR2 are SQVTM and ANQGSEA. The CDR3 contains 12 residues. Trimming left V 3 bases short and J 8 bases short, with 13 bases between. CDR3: CSVDSGFTGYTF. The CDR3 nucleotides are TGCAGCGTTGATTCAGGGTTCACGGGCTACACCTTC. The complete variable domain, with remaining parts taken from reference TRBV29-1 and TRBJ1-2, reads SAVISQKPSRDICQRGTSLTIQCQVDSQVTMMFWYRQQPGQSLTLIATANQGSEATYESGFVIDKFPISRPNLTFSTLTVSNMSPEDSSIYLCSVDSGFTGYTFGSGTRLTVV.

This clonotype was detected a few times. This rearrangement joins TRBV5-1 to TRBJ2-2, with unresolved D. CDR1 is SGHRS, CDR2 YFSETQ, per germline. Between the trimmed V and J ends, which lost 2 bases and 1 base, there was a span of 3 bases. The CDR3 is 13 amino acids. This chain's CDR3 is CASSFGNTGELFF. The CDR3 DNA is TGCGCCAGCAGCTTCGGGAACACCGGGGAGCTGTTTTTT.

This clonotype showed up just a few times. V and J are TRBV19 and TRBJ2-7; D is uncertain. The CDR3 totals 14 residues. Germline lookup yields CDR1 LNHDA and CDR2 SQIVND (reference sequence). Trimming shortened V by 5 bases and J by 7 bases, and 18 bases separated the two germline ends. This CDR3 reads CASSVRSQGPEQYF. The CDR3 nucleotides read TGTGCCAGTAGTGTCAGGTCCCAAGGGCCTGAGCAGTACTTC.

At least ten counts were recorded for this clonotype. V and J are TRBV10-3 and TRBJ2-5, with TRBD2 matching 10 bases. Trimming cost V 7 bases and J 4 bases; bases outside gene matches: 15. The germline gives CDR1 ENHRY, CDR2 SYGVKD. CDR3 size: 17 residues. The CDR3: CAITGSSGRTRAETQYF. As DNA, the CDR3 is TGTGCCATCACCGGGAGTAGCGGGAGGACCCGGGCAGAGACCCAGTACTTC.

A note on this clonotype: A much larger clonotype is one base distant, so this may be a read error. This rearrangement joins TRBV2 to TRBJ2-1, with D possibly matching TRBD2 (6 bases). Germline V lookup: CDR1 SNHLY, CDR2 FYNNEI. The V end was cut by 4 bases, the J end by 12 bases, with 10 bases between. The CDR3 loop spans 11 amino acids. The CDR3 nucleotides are TGTGCCAGCAGTGCCGGCGGGATGCAGTTCTTC. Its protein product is CASSAGGMQFF.

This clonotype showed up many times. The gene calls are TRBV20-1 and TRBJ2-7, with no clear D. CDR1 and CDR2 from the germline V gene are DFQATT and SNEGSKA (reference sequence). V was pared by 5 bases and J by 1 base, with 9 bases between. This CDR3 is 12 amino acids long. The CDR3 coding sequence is TGCAGTGCTCCGGACCCGTCCTACGAGCAGTACTTC. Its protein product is CSAPDPSYEQYF.